The 27 T cell receptor beta chains listed next were all sequenced from one sample in a study of T cells in Graves' hyperthyroidism and ophthalmopathy. It was RNA transcripts that yielded the amplified TCR beta CDR3 regions. First-round RT-PCR targeting the TCR CDR3 was performed with the HTBI primer set. MiXCR was run by TCRdb on the multiplex PCR reads, yielding one entry per CDR3 protein. The table includes around 300,000 distinct CDR3 sequences, roughly an eighth detected once. Sequenced: blood. Receptors originate from a woman aged 40 to 50 with Graves' hyperthyroidism.

This clonotype has a count of ten or more. V and J are TRBV5-1 and TRBJ2-2; 7 bases match TRBD2. Looked up from germline, CDR1 is SGHRS and CDR2 is YFSETQ. V was pared by 2 bases and J by 7 bases, with 11 bases of the junction left unmatched. There are 16 residues in the CDR3. The DNA of the CDR3 is TGCGCCAGCAGCTTAACGGCGGGAGCTGCGGGCGGGGAGCTGTTTTTT. Amino acids: CASSLTAGAAGGELFF.

This clonotype was picked up many times. The CDR3 DNA reads as TGCAGCGTTGAAATAGAGTACAGGGGCGGTGGCTACACCTTC. Its translation: CSVEIEYRGGGYTF. This chain uses TRBV29-1 with TRBJ1-2, with 7 bases lining up with TRBD1. With V trimmed by 2 bases and J by 7 bases, 10 bases remained unmatched. The CDR3 sequence is 14 residues long. Germline V gives CDR1 SQVTM, CDR2 ANQGSEA.

This clonotype turned up a few times. V is TRBV7-6 and J is TRBJ2-7; unclear D gene. Trimming stripped 5 bases from V and 7 bases from J, with 18 bases between. CDR1 is SGHVS and CDR2 is FNYEAQ in the germline V gene. This CDR3 region has 14 residues. In DNA form, the CDR3 reads TGTGCCAGCAGCGGTACTCCCGGTTGGGATGAGCAGTACTTC. As protein: CASSGTPGWDEQYF.

This clonotype was counted many times. V gene TRBV18 combines with J gene TRBJ1-1; D is undetermined. CDR1 KGHSH and CDR2 LQKENI come from the germline V gene. This CDR3 contains 13 residues. Trimming cost V 0 bases and J 6 bases, with 8 bases left between them. CDR3 coding DNA: TGTGCCAGCTCACCACCGACGAGATCTGAAGCTTTCTTT. Protein: CASSPPTRSEAFF.

This clonotype was detected many times. V is TRBV7-8 and J is TRBJ1-1; D gene ambiguous. The germline V gene encodes CDR1 SGHVS and CDR2 FQNEAQ. The V and J ends lost 1 base and 0 bases respectively, with 9 bases between them. The CDR3 is 15 amino acids. The CDR3 reads CASSLDGLLNTEAFF. DNA of the CDR3: TGTGCCAGCAGCTTAGATGGACTCCTGAACACTGAAGCTTTCTTT.

This clonotype was seen repeatedly, ten times or more. The chain carries TRBV25-1 and TRBJ2-1, with 8 bases matching TRBD2. The V segment lost 4 bases and the J segment 8 bases; nucleotides outside the gene matches: 10. The CDR3 has 15 amino acids. CDR1 is MGHDK and CDR2 is SYGVNS in the germline V gene. CDR3 in DNA: TGTGCCAGCAGTGGGGACCTGACTAGCGCCTATGAGCAGTTCTTC. Amino acid sequence: CASSGDLTSAYEQFF.

The rearrangement uses TRBV12-3 or TRBV12-4 and TRBJ2-1; no definite D call. V lost 1 base and J lost 9, with 7 bases in between. CDR3 length: 12 residues. The CDR3 spells CASSLVSGEQFF. CDR3 sequence (DNA): TGTGCCAGCAGTTTAGTTTCGGGTGAGCAGTTCTTC.

This clonotype was counted ten times or more. The chain carries TRBV28 and TRBJ2-7; D is perhaps TRBD1 or TRBD2 (6 bases each). Trimming stripped 6 bases from V and 3 bases from J, with 21 bases between. The CDR3 has 16 amino acids. Germline assignment: CDR1 MDHEN and CDR2 SYDVKM. CDR3 region: CASSSPSGRGLYEQYF. The CDR3 DNA reads as TGTGCCAGCAGCTCCCCCTCGGGCAGGGGACTCTACGAGCAGTACTTC.

The sample holds many counts of this clonotype. This chain connects TRBV7-2 to TRBJ2-5; no reliable D call. The germline V and J ends were trimmed by 2 bases and 13 bases, with 17 bases remaining between them. This CDR3 has 13 amino acids. Germline V gene sequence: CDR1 SGHTA, CDR2 FQGNSA. DNA of the CDR3: TGTGCCAGCAGCTTAAGCCCCCTAAGGGCCGTGTACTTC. Translated, it gives CASSLSPLRAVYF.

In this sample, this clonotype turned up once. A read error may be the cause here, since a much bigger clone is one base away. V gene TRBV19 combines with J gene TRBJ1-1; 7 nucleotides agree with TRBD1. Germline lookup yields CDR1 LNHDA and CDR2 SQIVND (reference sequence). The CDR3 sequence is 15 residues long. CDR3 DNA: TGTGCCAGTAGTACTCATACAGGGGCGAACACTGGAGCTTTCTTT. Protein: CASSTHTGANTGAFF.

The chain joins TRBV6-1 to TRBJ1-4, with D uncertain. Per the germline V gene, CDR1 is MNHNS and CDR2 is SASEGT. The CDR3 spans 15 residues. Trimming removed 6 bases at V and 3 bases at J, with 14 bases between. The CDR3 coding sequence is TGTGCCAGCAGCCAAGTCGGGGTGGCTAATGAAAAACTGTTTTTT. Its translation is CASSQVGVANEKLFF.

This clonotype was recorded at least ten times. The rearrangement uses TRBV28 and TRBJ1-5; D may be TRBD1 (6 bases). The CDR3 contains 17 residues. Per the germline V gene, CDR1 is MDHEN and CDR2 is SYDVKM. V was shortened by 7 bases and J by 0 bases, with 19 bases between the two germline ends. The CDR3: CASNTLDSYYSNQPQHF. The CDR3 DNA reads as TGTGCCAGCAACACCTTGGACAGCTACTATAGCAATCAGCCCCAGCATTTT.

This sequence joins TRBV7-9 and TRBJ1-5; D is perhaps TRBD1 (6 bases). The CDR3 is 16 residues long. Germline V lookup: CDR1 SEHNR, CDR2 FQNEAQ (reference sequence). The germline V and J ends were trimmed by 1 base and 0 bases, with 10 bases remaining between them. This CDR3 reads CASSLGGHLSNQPQHF. The CDR3 DNA reads TGTGCCAGCAGCTTAGGGGGACACCTTAGCAATCAGCCCCAGCATTTT.

This clonotype was counted at least ten times. The chain combines TRBV7-9 with TRBJ2-5, with D hard to call. The CDR3 runs 13 residues. CDR1 and CDR2 from the germline V gene are SEHNR and FQNEAQ (reference sequence). V was clipped by 1 base and J by 10 bases, with 13 bases between them. The CDR3 loop is CASSLVRPRIQYF. For the CDR3, the DNA is TGTGCCAGCAGCTTAGTAAGACCGAGGATCCAGTACTTC. Supplemented by reference TRBV7-9 and TRBJ2-5, the full variable domain reads DTGVSQNPRHKITKRGQNVTFRCDPISEHNRLYWYRQTLGQGPEFLTYFQNEAQLEKSRLLSDRFSAERPKGSFSTLEIQRTEQGDSAMYLCASSLVRPRIQYFGPGTRLLVL.

As concerns this clonotype: A much larger clone differs from this one at a single base, so this may be a read error. J is TRBJ2-7 and V is TRBV6-2 or TRBV6-3; perhaps TRBD2 as D (6 bases). This CDR3 region has 16 residues. Germline V gives CDR1 MNHEY, CDR2 SVGEGT. Trimming took 7 bases from V and 3 from J, leaving 22 bases between them. DNA of the CDR3: TGTGCCAGCAACCCAGCTGGGGGGACCGATCTCTACGAGCAGTACTTC. This encodes CASNPAGGTDLYEQYF.

This clonotype came up a few times. Given a much more abundant clone one base away, this may be a read error. The chain joins TRBV30 to TRBJ1-2; no definite D call. Germline-derived CDR1 and CDR2 are GTSNPN and SVGIG (reference sequence). The CDR3 extends over 13 amino acids. The CDR3 DNA reads TGTGCCTGGAGTGTACGAGGCTATCATGGCTACGCCTTC. This sequence encodes CAWSVRGYHGYAF.

This chain links TRBV28 with TRBJ1-2; 7 nucleotides agree with TRBD1. Germline CDR1 is MDHEN and CDR2 is SYDVKM. The CDR3 is 16 residues long. V lost 5 bases to trimming and J lost 2 bases; unmatched junction nucleotides: 11. DNA of the CDR3: TGTGCCAGCAGTCCGACAGGGAGCCGACAGAACTATGGCTACACCTTC. This encodes CASSPTGSRQNYGYTF.

At least ten counts were recorded for this clonotype. The chain carries TRBV12-3 or TRBV12-4 and TRBJ2-7, with D maybe TRBD1 (6 bases). There are 14 residues in the CDR3. The ends were cut back, 5 bases at V and 2 bases at J, with 13 bases in the middle. For the CDR3, the DNA is TGTGCCAGCAGTACAGGGTTAGCCCCCTACGAGCAGTACTTC. Protein: CASSTGLAPYEQYF.

The CDR3, as DNA: TGCGCCAGCAGCTTAGGGGGGTGGTCATACAATGAGCAGTTCTTC. This codes for CASSLGGWSYNEQFF. The chain carries TRBV5-1 and TRBJ2-1; D tentatively fits TRBD1 or TRBD2 (6 bases each). The V end lost 2 bases, the J end lost 4 bases, and 13 bases lay between the germline ends. The CDR3 extends over 15 amino acids. Germline V gene lookup returns CDR1 SGHRS and CDR2 YFSETQ.

Ten or more counts support this clonotype. The rearrangement joins TRBV11-2 to TRBJ2-1; D possibly corresponds to TRBD1 (5 bases). V lost 3 bases, J lost 7 bases, and 13 bases lay in between. The CDR3 has 14 residues. Germline CDR1 SGHAT, CDR2 FQNNGV. The CDR3 DNA follows: TGTGCCAGCAGCTTCCGCAGGGAAAGAAATGAGCAGTTCTTC. Translation gives CASSFRRERNEQFF.

The gene calls are TRBV5-1 and TRBJ2-5; the match to TRBD1 covers 8 bases. From germline, CDR1 is SGHRS and CDR2 YFSETQ. V lost 4 bases and J lost 5; bases outside the gene matches: 7. CDR3 length equals 14 residues. The CDR3 reads CASSPDRAGETQYF. In DNA, the CDR3 is TGCGCCAGCAGCCCGGACAGGGCAGGGGAGACCCAGTACTTC.

This clonotype was detected many times. J is TRBJ1-3 and V is TRBV28; 9 nucleotides agree with TRBD1. CDR1 and CDR2 from the germline V gene are MDHEN and SYDVKM. The CDR3 runs 18 residues. Losses at the gene ends were 4 bases for V and 0 bases for J; bases not matched to a gene: 10. CDR3 region: CASSSPWTGANSGNTIYF. CDR3 bases: TGTGCCAGCAGTTCCCCTTGGACAGGGGCAAACTCTGGAAACACCATATATTTT.

CDR3 loop: CAWKNLYEQYF. The CDR3 region has the DNA TGTGCCTGGAAGAACCTCTACGAGCAGTACTTC. The chain has TRBV30 and TRBJ2-7; no clear D gene. Germline V CDR1 and CDR2: GTSNPN, SVGIG (reference sequence). V was trimmed by 4 bases and J by 3 bases, leaving 7 bases between them. This CDR3 region has 11 residues.

About this clonotype: This may be a read error: a much more frequent sequence differs by one nucleotide. This rearrangement joins TRBV6-1 to TRBJ2-1, with D maybe TRBD2 (7 bases). With 5 bases removed from V and 2 bases from J, the gap between germline ends came to 16 bases. Per germline, CDR1 MNHNS and CDR2 SASEGT. CDR3 size: 16 residues. CDR3 sequence: CASSPPRGTTYNEQFF. The CDR3 DNA follows: TGTGCCAGCAGTCCCCCAAGGGGGACTACCTACAATGAGCAGTTCTTC.

This clonotype occurred many times. The chain carries TRBV7-8 and TRBJ2-7, with D unresolved. V was trimmed by 3 bases and J by 0 bases, leaving 12 bases between them. The CDR3 is 15 amino acids. CDR1 SGHVS and CDR2 FQNEAQ come from the germline V gene. CDR3 sequence reads: CASSFGTAVSYEQYF. In DNA, the CDR3 is TGTGCCAGCAGCTTCGGCACAGCAGTCTCCTACGAGCAGTACTTC.

This rearrangement joins TRBV28 to TRBJ1-5, with unresolved D. The CDR3 has 15 amino acids. Germline CDR1 is MDHEN and CDR2 is SYDVKM. V lost 4 bases to trimming and J lost 7 bases, with 17 bases between them. The CDR3: CASSWTGLMPQPQHF. CDR3 bases: TGTGCCAGCAGTTGGACCGGGCTTATGCCCCAGCCCCAGCATTTT.

The table lists this clonotype with many counts. The rearrangement joins TRBV7-9 to TRBJ2-5; 13 bases match TRBD2. Trimming cost V 3 bases and J 4 bases; bases outside gene matches: 5. This CDR3 has 16 amino acids. CDR1 and CDR2 from the germline V gene are SEHNR and FQNEAQ (reference sequence). The CDR3 loop is CASSFGLAGVRETQYF. In DNA form, the CDR3 reads TGTGCCAGCAGCTTTGGACTAGCGGGAGTTAGAGAGACCCAGTACTTC. Filled out from reference TRBV7-9 and TRBJ2-5, the complete variable domain reads DTGVSQNPRHKITKRGQNVTFRCDPISEHNRLYWYRQTLGQGPEFLTYFQNEAQLEKSRLLSDRFSAERPKGSFSTLEIQRTEQGDSAMYLCASSFGLAGVRETQYFGPGTRLLVL.